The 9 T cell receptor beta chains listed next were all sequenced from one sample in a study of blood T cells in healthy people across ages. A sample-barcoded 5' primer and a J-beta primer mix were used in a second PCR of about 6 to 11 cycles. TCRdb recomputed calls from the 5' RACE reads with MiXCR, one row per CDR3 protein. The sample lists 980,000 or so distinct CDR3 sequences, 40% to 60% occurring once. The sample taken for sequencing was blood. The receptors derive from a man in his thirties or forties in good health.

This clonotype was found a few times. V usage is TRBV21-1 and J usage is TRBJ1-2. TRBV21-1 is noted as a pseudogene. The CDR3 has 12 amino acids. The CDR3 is CASSNHPYGYTF. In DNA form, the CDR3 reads TGTGCCAGCAGCAATCACCCCTATGGCTACACCTTC.

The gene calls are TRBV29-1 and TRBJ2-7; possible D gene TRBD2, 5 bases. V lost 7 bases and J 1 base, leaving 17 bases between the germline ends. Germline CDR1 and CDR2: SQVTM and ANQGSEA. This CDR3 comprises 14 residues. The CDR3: CSAEAVGESYEQYF. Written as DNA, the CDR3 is TGCAGCGCGGAGGCTGTGGGAGAATCCTACGAGCAGTACTTC.

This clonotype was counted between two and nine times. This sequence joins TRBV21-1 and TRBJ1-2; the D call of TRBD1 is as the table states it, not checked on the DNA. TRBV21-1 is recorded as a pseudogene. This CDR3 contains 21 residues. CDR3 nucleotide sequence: TGTGCCAGCAGCAAAAGTCAGAGGGGGACAGAAAATAAAGGTCGATCCTATGGCTACACCTTC. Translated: CASSKSQRGTENKGRSYGYTF.

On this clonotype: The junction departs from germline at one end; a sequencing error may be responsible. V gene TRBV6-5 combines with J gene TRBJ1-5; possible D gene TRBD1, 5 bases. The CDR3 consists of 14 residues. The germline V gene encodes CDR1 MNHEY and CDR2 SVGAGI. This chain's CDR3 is CASRPAWGNRPQHF. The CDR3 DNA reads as TGTGCCAGCAGGCCCGCATGGGGCAATCGGCCCCAGCATTTT.

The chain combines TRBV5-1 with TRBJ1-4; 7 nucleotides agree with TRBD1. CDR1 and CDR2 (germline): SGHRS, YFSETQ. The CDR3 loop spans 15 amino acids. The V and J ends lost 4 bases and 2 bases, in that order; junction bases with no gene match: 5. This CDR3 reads CASSPRGQTNEKLFF. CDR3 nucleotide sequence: TGCGCCAGCAGCCCTCGGGGACAGACTAATGAAAAACTGTTTTTT.

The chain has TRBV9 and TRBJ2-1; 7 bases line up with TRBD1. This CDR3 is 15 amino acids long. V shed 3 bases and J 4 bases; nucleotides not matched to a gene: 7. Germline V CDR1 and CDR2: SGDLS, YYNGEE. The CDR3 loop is CASSAEGGYYNEQFF. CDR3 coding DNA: TGTGCCAGCAGCGCCGAAGGGGGCTATTACAATGAGCAGTTCTTC.

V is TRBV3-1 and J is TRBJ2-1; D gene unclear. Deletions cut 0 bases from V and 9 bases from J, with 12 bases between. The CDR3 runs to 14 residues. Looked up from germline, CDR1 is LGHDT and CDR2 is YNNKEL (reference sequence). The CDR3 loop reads CASSQDRGSAEQFF. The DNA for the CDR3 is TGTGCCAGCAGCCAAGATCGTGGTTCGGCTGAGCAGTTCTTC.

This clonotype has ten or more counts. The CDR3 nucleotides are TGTGCCATCAGTGACCCTAGCGGGGTTACAGATACGCAGTATTTT. It specifies CAISDPSGVTDTQYF. The chain combines TRBV10-3 with TRBJ2-3; 9 positions agree with TRBD2. The germline V gene encodes CDR1 ENHRY and CDR2 SYGVKD. The CDR3 runs 15 residues. The J segment lost 3 bases and the V segment lost 3 bases, leaving 4 bases of the junction unmatched.

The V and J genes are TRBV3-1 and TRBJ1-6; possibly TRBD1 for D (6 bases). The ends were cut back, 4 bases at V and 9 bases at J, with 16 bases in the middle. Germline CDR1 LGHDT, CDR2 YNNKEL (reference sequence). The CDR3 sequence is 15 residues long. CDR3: CASSLDRTLTSPLHF. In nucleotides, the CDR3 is TGTGCCAGCAGCCTCGACAGGACGCTTACTTCACCCCTCCACTTT.